Listed below are T cell receptor beta chains from one sample, sequenced in a study of T cell responses to AZD1222 COVID-19 vaccine. The repertoire was sequenced with immunoSEQ multiplex PCR; TCRdb's copy has only in-frame clones and lacks some. Among around 140,000 clones listed, approximately 91% were seen once. The source was peripheral blood, collected on day 0 of AZD1222 vaccination. The source of these receptors is an adult in good health. Each CDR3 is given with its conserved first and last residue. A D gene is named only where the DNA matches it firmly. Size tells how often a clone was seen (once, few, many) or the class of an expanded clone, and some rows leave it out.

>NA|TRBD2|TRBJ2-7|TRBV20-1
CSASSATSGNYEQYF
TGCAGTGCTAGTAGTGCCACTAGCGGGAACTACGAGCAGTACTTC
>NA|NA|TRBJ2-3|TRBV19
CASSIGKGWTDTQYF
TGTGCCAGTAGTATAGGGAAGGGGTGGACAGATACGCAGTATTTT
>NA|NA|TRBJ1-3|TRBV28
CASSLLRSSGNTIYF
TGTGCCAGCAGTTTACTACGCAGCTCTGGAAACACCATATATTTT
>NA|TRBD2|TRBJ2-7|TRBV19
CASSIGASGFSYEQYF
TGTGCCAGTAGTATAGGTGCTAGCGGGTTCTCCTACGAGCAGTACTTC
>NA|TRBD1|TRBJ1-1|TRBV28
CASRSGGAYTEAFF
TGTGCCAGCAGGTCAGGGGGCGCATACACTGAAGCTTTCTTT
>NA|NA|TRBJ1-5|TRBV6-2/TRBV6-3
CASSLKVGERQPQHF
TGTGCCAGCAGTCTGAAAGTCGGGGAGCGTCAGCCCCAGCATTTT
>NA|TRBD1|TRBJ2-7|TRBV19
CATAADRGHYEQYF
TGTGCCACCGCCGCGGACAGGGGGCACTACGAGCAGTACTTC
>NA|TRBD2|TRBJ2-4|TRBV7-2
CASSPGLAGGRGRKNIQYF
TGTGCCAGCAGCCCGGGACTAGCGGGAGGGCGTGGTCGCAAAAACATTCAGTACTTC
>NA|TRBD2|TRBJ2-1|TRBV5-1
CASSFYLAGGPYNEQFF
TGCGCCAGCAGCTTTTACTTAGCGGGAGGACCCTACAATGAGCAGTTCTTC
>NA|TRBD1|TRBJ1-1|TRBV7-3
CASSQPTRDRGRTEAFF
TGTGCCAGCAGCCAACCCACCCGGGACAGGGGGCGCACTGAAGCTTTCTTT
>NA|NA|TRBJ2-5|TRBV29-1
CSVQGSRKETQYF
TGCAGCGTTCAGGGGAGTCGGAAAGAGACCCAGTACTTC
>NA|NA|TRBJ2-7|TRBV18
CASSWSEISYEQYF
TGTGCCAGCTCATGGTCCGAGATCTCCTACGAGCAGTACTTC
>NA|TRBD2|TRBJ2-1|TRBV18
CASSPPSRGGRGAYNEQFF
TGTGCCAGCTCACCACCTTCGCGGGGGGGCCGGGGCGCCTACAATGAGCAGTTCTTC
>once|NA|TRBJ2-7|TRBV3-1/TRBV3-2
CASSPHGTYSYEQYF
TGTGCCAGCAGCCCACACGGGACATACTCCTACGAGCAGTACTTC
>NA|TRBD1|TRBJ1-6|TRBV3-1/TRBV3-2
CASSQQTGTGNSPLHF
TGTGCCAGCAGCCAACAAACCGGGACAGGAAATTCACCCCTCCACTTT